This T cell receptor (beta chain) comes out of a study of tumor-infiltrating lymphocytes in primary liver carcinoma. Study context: Patients were men and women aged 30 to 69 years. Sample yields of productive TCRbeta reads, ranging from roughly 3.65 to 7.13 million, were similar across tissue types. Notes on the study in general: When set against blood, tumors had a significantly higher top-250-clone fraction (p = 0.039).

Germline DNA was also extracted, while the blood RNA originated from unsorted whole blood. Peripheral blood, roughly 4.4 milliliters, was collected prior to surgery. V lost 1 base, J lost 3 bases, and 7 bases lay in between. The CDR3 runs 13 residues. Germline V lookup: CDR1 SGHVS, CDR2 FQNEAQ. Researchers generated TCR beta cDNA from approximately 0.55 ug of total RNA, relying on a constant-region primer. Slightly modified ARM-PCR served as the procedure for the TCR beta libraries. These libraries came from three rounds of nested multiplex PCR. TRBV1-TRBV30 forward primers paired with a C-beta reverse primer were used in the first two PCR rounds, which ran about 11 cycles each. TCRdb reanalysed the multiplex PCR reads using MiXCR and keeps one entry per CDR3 protein. Among roughly 330,000 distinct CDR3 sequences listed, almost 65% were seen once. Regarding this clonotype: Its cognate antigen is unknown.

The chain links TRBV7-8 to TRBJ2-7; no clear D. Sequencing was carried out using peripheral blood. This clonotype was obtained from a man aged 40-55 years with primary liver carcinoma and hepatitis B virus infection. DNA of the CDR3: TGTGCCAGCAGCTTAGAGGCGAACTACGAGCAGTACTTC. It specifies CASSLEANYEQYF.